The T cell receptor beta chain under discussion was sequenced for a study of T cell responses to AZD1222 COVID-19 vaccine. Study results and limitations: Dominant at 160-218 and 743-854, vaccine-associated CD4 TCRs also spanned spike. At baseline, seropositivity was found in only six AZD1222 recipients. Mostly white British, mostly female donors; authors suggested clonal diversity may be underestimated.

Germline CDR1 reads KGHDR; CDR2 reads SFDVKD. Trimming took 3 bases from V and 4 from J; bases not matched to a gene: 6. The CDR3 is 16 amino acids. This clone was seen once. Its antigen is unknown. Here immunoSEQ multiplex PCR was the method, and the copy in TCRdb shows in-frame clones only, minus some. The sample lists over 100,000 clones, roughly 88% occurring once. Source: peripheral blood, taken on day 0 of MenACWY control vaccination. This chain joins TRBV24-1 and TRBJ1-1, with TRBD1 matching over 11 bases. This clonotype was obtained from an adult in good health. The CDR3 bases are TGTGCCACCAGTGATCCCGGACAGGGGGCCAGCACTGAAGCTTTCTTT. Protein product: CATSDPGQGASTEAFF.